This entry lists 8 T cell receptor beta chains sequenced from one sample in a study of OX40 agonist ivuxolimab in advanced cancers. Measured with immunoSEQ multiplex PCR; TCRdb has only the in-frame clones, and not every one. Among tens of thousands of clones listed, approximately 90% were seen once. The specimen comprised CD4+ or CD8+ T cells sorted from blood, sampled in a trial of the OX40 agonist ivuxolimab. All receptors come from an adult with an advanced solid tumor such as melanoma, head and neck, liver or kidney cancer.

The gene calls are TRBV9 and TRBJ1-5; D is possibly TRBD1 (6 bases). The germline V gene encodes CDR1 SGDLS and CDR2 YYNGEE. This CDR3 is 16 amino acids long. V was clipped by 0 bases and J by 4 bases, with 14 bases between them. CDR3 nucleotides: TGTGCCAGCAGCGTAGGGGGGGCCAGGAGGAATCAGCCCCAGCATTTT. This encodes CASSVGGARRNQPQHF.

This rearrangement joins TRBV7-9 to TRBJ2-7; the D gene is possibly TRBD1 (6 bases). V was pared by 3 bases and J by 0 bases, with 9 bases between. The CDR3 covers 14 residues. Germline CDR1 reads SEHNR; CDR2 reads FQNEAQ (reference sequence). CDR3: CASSLTGSSYEQYF. Written as DNA, the CDR3 is TGTGCCAGCAGCTTGACAGGTAGCTCCTACGAGCAGTACTTC.

The rearrangement links TRBV6-6 to TRBJ2-7, with TRBD1 matching 7 bases. Germline V gene data show CDR1 as MNHNY and CDR2 as SVGAGI (reference sequence). This CDR3 has 14 amino acids. After removal of 6 bases from V and 0 bases from J, the junction contained 5 bases not matched to a gene. CDR3 coding DNA: TGTGCCAGCAGGGCCAGGGGGAGCTCCTACGAGCAGTACTTC. Protein sequence: CASRARGSSYEQYF.

The CDR3 DNA is TGTGCCAGCAGCTTACGAGGTACAGGGGGGGACACTGAAGCTTTCTTT. This gives the protein CASSLRGTGGDTEAFF. The chain combines TRBV11-2 with TRBJ1-1, with TRBD1 identical over 8 bases. CDR3 size: 16 residues. The V gene's germline CDR1 is SGHAT and CDR2 FQNNGV. The ends lost 2 bases at V and 3 bases at J; junction bases unmatched: 8.

This clone appeared a single time. CDR3 DNA sequence: TGTGCCAGCAGATATAGCGGGGGTGGGGTTGAGCAGTTCTTC. This sequence encodes CASRYSGGGVEQFF. V and J are TRBV6-1 and TRBJ2-1; 9 positions agree with TRBD2. CDR1 is MNHNS, CDR2 SASEGT, per germline. The CDR3 is 14 residues long. Trimming took 6 bases from V and 9 from J; bases not matched to a gene: 9.

The chain employs TRBV19 and TRBJ2-7; perhaps D is TRBD1 or TRBD2 (5 bases each). V lost 1 base, J lost 7 bases, and 14 bases lay in between. Looked up from germline, CDR1 is LNHDA and CDR2 is SQIVND (reference sequence). This CDR3 spans 14 amino acids. CDR3 bases: TGTGCCAGTAGTATAGGTGGGGACGGAGGAGAGCAGTACTTC. Its translation: CASSIGGDGGEQYF.

The chain has TRBV7-3 and TRBJ2-2; TRBD1 aligns across 8 bases. The length of the CDR3 is 16 residues. The trim removed 6 bases at V and 1 base at J, leaving 7 bases unmatched. Per germline, CDR1 SGHTA and CDR2 FQGTGA. The DNA of the CDR3 is TGTGCCAGCAGTGATCAGGGGGCGCGGAACACCGGGGAGCTGTTTTTT. Protein: CASSDQGARNTGELFF.

This chain uses TRBV4-1 with TRBJ1-4; D is possibly TRBD1 (6 bases). The CDR3 covers 14 residues. The ends were cut back, 6 bases at V and 8 bases at J, with 16 bases in the middle. Per germline, CDR1 MGHRA and CDR2 YSYEKL. DNA of the CDR3: TGCGCCAGCAGAAAACAGGGAAGTGGCGAAAAACTGTTTTTT. Encoded protein: CASRKQGSGEKLFF.